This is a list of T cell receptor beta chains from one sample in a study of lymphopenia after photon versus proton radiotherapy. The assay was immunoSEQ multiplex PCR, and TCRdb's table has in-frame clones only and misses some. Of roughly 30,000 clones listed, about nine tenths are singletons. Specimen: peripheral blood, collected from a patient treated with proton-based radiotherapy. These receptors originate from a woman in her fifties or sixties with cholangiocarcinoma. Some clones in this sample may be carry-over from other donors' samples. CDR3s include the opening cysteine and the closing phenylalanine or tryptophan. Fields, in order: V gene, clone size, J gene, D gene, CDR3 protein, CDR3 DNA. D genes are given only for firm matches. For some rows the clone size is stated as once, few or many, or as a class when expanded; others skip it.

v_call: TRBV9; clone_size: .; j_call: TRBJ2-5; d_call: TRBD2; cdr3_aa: CASSVGLAGAYQETQYF; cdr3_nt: TGTGCCAGCAGCGTTGGACTAGCGGGAGCCTACCAAGAGACCCAGTACTTC
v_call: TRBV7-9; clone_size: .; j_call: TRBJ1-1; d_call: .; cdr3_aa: CASSWGDWNTEAFF; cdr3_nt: TGTGCCAGCAGCTGGGGAGACTGGAACACTGAAGCTTTCTTT
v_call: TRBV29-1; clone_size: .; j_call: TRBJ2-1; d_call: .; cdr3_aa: CSSNRGTDSYNEQFF; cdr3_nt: TGCAGCTCAAACCGGGGGACAGACTCCTACAATGAGCAGTTCTTC
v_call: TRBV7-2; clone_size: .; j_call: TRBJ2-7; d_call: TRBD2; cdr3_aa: CASSLSGASSYEQYF; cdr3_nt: TGTGCCAGCAGCCTTAGCGGGGCGAGCTCCTACGAGCAGTACTTC
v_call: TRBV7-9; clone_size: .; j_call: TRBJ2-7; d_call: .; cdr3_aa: CASSLIDEQYF; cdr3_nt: TGTGCCAGCAGCTTAATAGACGAGCAGTACTTC
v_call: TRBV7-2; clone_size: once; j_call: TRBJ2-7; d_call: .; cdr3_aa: CASSLDFDLSYEQYF; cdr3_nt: TGTGCCAGCAGCTTAGACTTTGACTTAAGCTACGAGCAGTACTTC
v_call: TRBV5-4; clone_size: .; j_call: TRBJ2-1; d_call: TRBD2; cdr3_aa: CASSSTSGRGKQFF; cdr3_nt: TGTGCCAGCAGCTCGACTAGCGGGAGGGGTAAGCAGTTCTTC
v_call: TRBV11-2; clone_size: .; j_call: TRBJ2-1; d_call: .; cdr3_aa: CASSLVIGNEQFF; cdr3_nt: TGTGCCAGCAGCTTAGTTATTGGGAATGAGCAGTTCTTC
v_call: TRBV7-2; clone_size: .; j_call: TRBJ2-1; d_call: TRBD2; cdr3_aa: CASSPEVGTSFYNEQFF; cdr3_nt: TGTGCCAGCAGCCCCGAAGTGGGGACTAGCTTCTACAATGAGCAGTTCTTC
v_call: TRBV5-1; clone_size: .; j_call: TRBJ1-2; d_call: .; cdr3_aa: CASSPGAGANYGYTF; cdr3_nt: TGCGCCAGCAGCCCAGGGGCAGGCGCTAACTATGGCTACACCTTC